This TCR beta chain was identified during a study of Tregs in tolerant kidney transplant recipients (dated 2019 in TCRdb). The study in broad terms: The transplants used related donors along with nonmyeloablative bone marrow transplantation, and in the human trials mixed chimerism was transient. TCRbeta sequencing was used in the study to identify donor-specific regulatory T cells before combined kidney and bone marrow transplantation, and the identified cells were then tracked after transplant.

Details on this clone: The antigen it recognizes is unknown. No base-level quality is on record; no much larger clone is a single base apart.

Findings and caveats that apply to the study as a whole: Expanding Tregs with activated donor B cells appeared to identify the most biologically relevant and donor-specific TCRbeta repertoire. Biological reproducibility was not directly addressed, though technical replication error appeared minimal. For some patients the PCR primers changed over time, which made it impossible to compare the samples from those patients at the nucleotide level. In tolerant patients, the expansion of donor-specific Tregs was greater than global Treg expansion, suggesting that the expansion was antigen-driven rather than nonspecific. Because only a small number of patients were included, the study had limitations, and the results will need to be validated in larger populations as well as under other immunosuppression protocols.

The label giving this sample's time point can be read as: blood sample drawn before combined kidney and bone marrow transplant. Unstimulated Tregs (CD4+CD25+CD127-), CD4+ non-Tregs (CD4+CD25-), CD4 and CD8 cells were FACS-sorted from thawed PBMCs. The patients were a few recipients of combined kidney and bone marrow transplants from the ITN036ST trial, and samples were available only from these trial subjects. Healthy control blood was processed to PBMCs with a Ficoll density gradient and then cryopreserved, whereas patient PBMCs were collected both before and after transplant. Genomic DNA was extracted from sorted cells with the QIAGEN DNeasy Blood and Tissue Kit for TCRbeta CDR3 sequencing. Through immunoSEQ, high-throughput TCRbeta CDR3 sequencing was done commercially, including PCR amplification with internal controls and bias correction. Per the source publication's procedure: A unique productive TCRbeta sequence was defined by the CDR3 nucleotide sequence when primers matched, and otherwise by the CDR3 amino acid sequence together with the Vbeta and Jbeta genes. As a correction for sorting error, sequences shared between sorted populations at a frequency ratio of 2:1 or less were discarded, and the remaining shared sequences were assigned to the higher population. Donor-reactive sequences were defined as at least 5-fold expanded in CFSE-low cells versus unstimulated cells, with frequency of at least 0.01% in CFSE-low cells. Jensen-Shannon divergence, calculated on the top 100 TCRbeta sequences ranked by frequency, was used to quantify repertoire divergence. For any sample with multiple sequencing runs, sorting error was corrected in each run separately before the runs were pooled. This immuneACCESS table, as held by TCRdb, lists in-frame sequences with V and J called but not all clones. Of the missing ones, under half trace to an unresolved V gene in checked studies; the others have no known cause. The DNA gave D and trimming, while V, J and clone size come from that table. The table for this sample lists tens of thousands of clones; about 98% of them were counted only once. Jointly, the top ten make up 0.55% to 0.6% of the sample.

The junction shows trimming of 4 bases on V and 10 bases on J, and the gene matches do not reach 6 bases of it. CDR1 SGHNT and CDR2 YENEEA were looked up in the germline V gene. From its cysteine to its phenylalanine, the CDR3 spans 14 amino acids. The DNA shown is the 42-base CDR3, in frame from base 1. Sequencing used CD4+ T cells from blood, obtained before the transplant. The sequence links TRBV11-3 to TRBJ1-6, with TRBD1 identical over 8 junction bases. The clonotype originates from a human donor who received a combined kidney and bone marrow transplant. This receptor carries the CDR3 CASSSGQAGSPLHF. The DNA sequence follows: TGTGCCAGCAGCTCGGGACAGGCGGGGTCACCCCTCCACTTT.